The 23 T cell receptor beta chains below all came from one sample that was sequenced in a study of beta chain features in type 1 diabetes. cDNA synthesis used the whole RNA isolate, giving expressed TCRB sequences. Generated by immunoSEQ multiplex PCR, the TCRdb table keeps only in-frame clones and is missing some. Of under 150,000 clones listed, about 7% were seen once; the top ten hold approximately 1.4%. Sequencing was carried out using central memory CD4+ T cells from blood. All receptors derive from a woman aged 25 to 39 in good health.

This clone has more than one count but fewer than ten. The CDR3: CASRYEDEQFF. CDR3 sequence (DNA): TGTGCCAGCAGGTATGAGGATGAGCAGTTCTTC. V and J are TRBV6-5 and TRBJ2-1; D uncertain. There are 11 residues in the CDR3. V lost 6 bases, J lost 8 bases, and 8 bases lay in between. Germline loops: CDR1 MNHEY, CDR2 SVGAGI.

This clone was found a few times. The gene calls are TRBV11-2 and TRBJ1-1; 8 nucleotides align to TRBD1. Germline assignment: CDR1 SGHAT and CDR2 FQNNGV. J lost 1 base, V lost 7 bases, and 8 bases had no gene match. The CDR3 has 15 amino acids. DNA for the CDR3: TGTGCCAGCATAAAAGGACAGGGAGAGAACACTGAAGCTTTCTTT. Translating it yields CASIKGQGENTEAFF. Looking up the rest from reference TRBV11-2 and TRBJ1-1 gives the full variable domain: EAGVAQSPRYKIIEKRQSVAFWCNPISGHATLYWYQQILGQGPKLLIQFQNNGVVDDSQLPKDRFSAERLKGVDSTLKIQPAKLEDSAVYLCASIKGQGENTEAFFGQGTRLTVV.

V gene TRBV15 combines with J gene TRBJ2-1; TRBD1 aligns across 7 bases. V shed 0 bases, J shed 2 bases, and the junction held 4 bases outside the gene matches. Germline V gene data show CDR1 as LNHNV and CDR2 as YYDKDF (reference sequence). CDR3 length: 16 residues. The CDR3 here is CATSRDRQGTYNEQFF. Written as DNA, the CDR3 is TGTGCCACCAGCAGAGATCGACAGGGTACCTACAATGAGCAGTTCTTC. Variable domain in full (rest from reference TRBV15 and TRBJ2-1): DAMVIQNPRYQVTQFGKPVTLSCSQTLNHNVMYWYQQKSSQAPKLLFHYYDKDFNNEADTPDNFQSRRPNTSFCFLDIRSPGLGDTAMYLCATSRDRQGTYNEQFFGPGTRLTVL.

This clone was seen many times. This chain joins TRBV11-2 and TRBJ2-7, with 8 bases that match TRBD1. V dropped 1 base and J dropped 1; count of bases not matched to a gene: 3. Germline V gene lookup returns CDR1 SGHAT and CDR2 FQNNGV. CDR3 length: 15 residues. Written as DNA, the CDR3 is TGTGCCAGCAGCTTAGTTACAGGGGGATCCTACGAGCAGTACTTC. Its protein product is CASSLVTGGSYEQYF.

This clone was observed a few times. V gene TRBV7-3 combines with J gene TRBJ2-1; D might be TRBD2 (6 bases). Germline V gene data show CDR1 as SGHTA and CDR2 as FQGTGA. Deletions cut 4 bases from V and 9 bases from J, with 13 bases between. The CDR3 totals 13 residues. CDR3 sequence: CASSSQAGREQFF. The CDR3 coding sequence is TGTGCCAGCAGCTCTCAGGCGGGACGTGAGCAGTTCTTC.

This chain links TRBV18 with TRBJ1-2; 7 bases are shared with TRBD1. The CDR3 sequence is 13 residues long. Germline CDR1 and CDR2: KGHSH and LQKENI. V dropped 2 bases and J dropped 3; count of bases not matched to a gene: 0. CDR3 sequence reads: CASSPGQDYGYTF. Written as DNA, the CDR3 is TGTGCCAGCTCACCAGGACAGGACTATGGCTACACCTTC.

The chain carries TRBV7-9 and TRBJ1-1; D perhaps matches TRBD1 (6 bases). In germline, CDR1 is SEHNR, CDR2 FQNEAQ (reference sequence). The CDR3 sequence is 13 residues long. V was shortened by 3 bases and J by 11 bases, with 16 bases between the two germline ends. The CDR3 DNA sequence: TGTGCCAGCAGCTTCACCGACAGGAAGGGCGCTTTCTTT. It is translated as CASSFTDRKGAFF.

V and J are TRBV7-9 and TRBJ2-1, with 11 positions matching TRBD2. The CDR3 totals 13 residues. V lost 5 bases and J lost 12; bases outside the gene matches: 6. Germline V gene data show CDR1 as SEHNR and CDR2 as FQNEAQ (reference sequence). CDR3 sequence (DNA): TGTGCCAGCAGCCCTAATAGCGGGAGGGGGCAGTTCTTC. It encodes CASSPNSGRGQFF.

In its sample, this clone was seen a few times. The chain uses TRBV9 and TRBJ2-1; 7 bases map to TRBD1. The CDR3 is 15 amino acids. Germline CDR1 reads SGDLS; CDR2 reads YYNGEE. V gave up 7 bases and J gave up 5 bases; unmatched junction bases: 12. As DNA, the CDR3 is TGTGCCAGCCGCTCCCAGGGGGACAGCAACAATGAGCAGTTCTTC. Protein product: CASRSQGDSNNEQFF.

The chain couples TRBV7-2 to TRBJ2-2, with 8 bases matching TRBD1. Germline V gene lookup returns CDR1 SGHTA and CDR2 FQGNSA. The CDR3 runs 15 residues. The trim removed 4 bases at V and 0 bases at J, leaving 1 base unmatched. The CDR3 sequence is CASSSQGANTGELFF. CDR3 sequence (DNA): TGTGCCAGCAGCTCACAGGGGGCGAACACCGGGGAGCTGTTTTTT.

This chain uses TRBV11-2 with TRBJ2-7, with D possibly matching TRBD1 (5 bases). V was shortened by 5 bases and J by 4 bases, with 15 bases between the two germline ends. This CDR3 is built from 14 residues. CDR1 and CDR2 from the germline V gene are SGHAT and FQNNGV. The CDR3 DNA reads as TGTGCCAGCAGCCAGGATGGGCAGGGATACGAGCAGTACTTC. Translation gives CASSQDGQGYEQYF.

This clone was seen more than once but under ten times. The chain combines TRBV18 with TRBJ2-2; 7 bases agree with TRBD2. The CDR3 consists of 15 residues. In germline, CDR1 is KGHSH, CDR2 LQKENI. V shed 2 bases, J shed 1 base, and the junction held 1 base outside the gene matches. The CDR3, as DNA: TGTGCCAGCTCACCAACTAGCGTGAACACCGGGGAGCTGTTTTTT. Its translation is CASSPTSVNTGELFF.

This rearrangement joins TRBV28 to TRBJ2-3, with 9 bases lining up with TRBD2. The CDR3 loop spans 14 amino acids. V lost 8 bases, J lost 0 bases, and 3 bases stayed unmatched. Germline V gene data show CDR1 as MDHEN and CDR2 as SYDVKM. Written as DNA, the CDR3 is TGTGCCAGCGACAGCGGGAGGAGCACAGATACGCAGTATTTT. Translation gives CASDSGRSTDTQYF.

This clone was seen a few times. The chain carries TRBV11-1 and TRBJ2-3, with D maybe TRBD2 (5 bases). CDR3 size: 14 residues. Germline V gene data show CDR1 as SGHAT and CDR2 as FQDESV (reference sequence). The ends were cut back, 1 base at V and 2 bases at J, with 7 bases in the middle. The CDR3 nucleotides are TGTGCCAGCAGCTTAGAACGGGACACAGATACGCAGTATTTT. The encoded protein is CASSLERDTDTQYF.

V is TRBV14 and J is TRBJ2-1, with a tentative D call TRBD1 (5 bases). This CDR3 comprises 14 residues. V gave up 2 bases and J gave up 6 bases, with 11 bases separating them. The V gene's germline CDR1 is SGHDN and CDR2 FVKESK. The CDR3 sequence: CASSQLRRGNEQFF. The CDR3, as DNA: TGTGCCAGCAGCCAACTACGAAGGGGCAATGAGCAGTTCTTC.

This clone was seen repeatedly, ten times or more. The chain uses TRBV28 and TRBJ1-4; possible D gene TRBD1, 6 bases. Germline V gene data show CDR1 as MDHEN and CDR2 as SYDVKM. The CDR3 length is 12 residues. V was clipped by 6 bases and J by 8 bases, with 10 bases between them. The CDR3 is CASSQGKEKLFF. The CDR3 DNA follows: TGTGCCAGCAGCCAGGGGAAGGAAAAACTGTTTTTT.

This clone was counted many times. This sequence joins TRBV2 and TRBJ2-2; 10 nucleotides agree with TRBD2. The CDR3 runs 15 residues. In germline, CDR1 is SNHLY, CDR2 FYNNEI. The V segment lost 1 base and the J segment 5 bases; nucleotides outside the gene matches: 1. CDR3 region: CASSEELAGTGELFF. The CDR3 coding sequence is TGTGCCAGCAGTGAAGAACTAGCGGGAACCGGGGAGCTGTTTTTT. The full variable domain, its missing parts supplied by reference TRBV2 and TRBJ2-2, is EPEVTQTPSHQVTQMGQEVILRCVPISNHLYFYWYRQILGQKVEFLVSFYNNEISEKSEIFDDQFSVERPDGSNFTLKIRSTKLEDSAMYFCASSEELAGTGELFFGEGSRLTVL.

V is TRBV7-3 and J is TRBJ2-7; D gene unclear. The germline V gene has CDR1 SGHTA and CDR2 FQGTGA. V lost 1 base to trimming and J lost 2 bases, with 6 bases between them. The CDR3 is 13 amino acids. The CDR3: CASSLSPAYEQYF. The CDR3 DNA sequence: TGTGCCAGCAGCTTAAGTCCCGCCTACGAGCAGTACTTC. The full variable domain, completed using reference TRBV7-3 and TRBJ2-7, is GAGVSQTPSNKVTEKGKYVELRCDPISGHTALYWYRQSLGQGPEFLIYFQGTGAADDSGLPNDRFFAVRPEGSVSTLKIQRTERGDSAVYLCASSLSPAYEQYFGPGTRLTVT.

Only a few counts were recorded for this clone. An end of the junction does not agree with germline; a read error may underlie this. This chain uses TRBV5-8 with TRBJ2-7; tentatively, D is TRBD2 (5 bases). The CDR3 runs 12 residues. CDR1 and CDR2 from the germline V gene are SGHTS and YDEGEE. The CDR3 nucleotides are TGTGCCAGCAGCGGAGACTACTACGGGCAGTACTTC. This codes for CASSGDYYGQYF.

The V call is TRBV6-5, the J call TRBJ1-2, with unresolved D. Germline V CDR1 and CDR2: MNHEY, SVGAGI. This CDR3 is built from 12 residues. Trimming pared 2 bases from V and 7 bases from J, leaving 8 bases between. The CDR3 spells CASSYHNGGYTF. The DNA for the CDR3 is TGTGCCAGCAGTTACCATAACGGTGGCTACACCTTC.

This chain links TRBV9 with TRBJ2-7; 11 positions match TRBD1. V lost 5 bases and J lost 5; bases outside the gene matches: 6. Germline lookup yields CDR1 SGDLS and CDR2 YYNGEE. This CDR3 has 14 amino acids. For the CDR3, the DNA is TGTGCCAGCAGTGGGACAGGGGGGTCGCACGAGCAGTACTTC. It yields the protein CASSGTGGSHEQYF.

A few counts support this clone. Different DNA sequences within this sample yield the same CDR3. This rearrangement joins TRBV7-2 to TRBJ2-2; no clear D gene. CDR3 length: 12 amino acids. The germline CDR1 and CDR2 sequences are SGHTA and FQGNSA. Trimming stripped 3 bases from V and 5 bases from J, with 4 bases between. The CDR3 loop is CASSFTTGELFF. CDR3 sequence (DNA): TGTGCCAGCAGCTTCACAACCGGGGAGCTGTTTTTT.

The genes are TRBV15 and TRBJ2-5; D may be TRBD1 (8 bases). Germline-derived CDR1 and CDR2 are LNHNV and YYDKDF (reference sequence). The CDR3 contains 15 residues. The V gene lost 3 bases and the J gene lost 5 bases, with 16 bases spanning the gap. CDR3 nucleotides: TGTGCCACCAGCAGCTACGACAGGGGAGGGGAGACCCAGTACTTC. Amino acid sequence: CATSSYDRGGETQYF.